Included here is one T cell receptor beta chain sequence, with context. Seattle patients were enrolled while actively infected and followed longitudinally. This sample was taken from a study of blood T cell repertoires in COVID-19. For the study at large: Samples came from the United States, Italy and Spain, spanning acute and convalescent COVID-19. In each case, the material was cDNA or gDNA derived from T cells, B-cell-depleted T cells, or PBMCs.

The CDR3 covers 13 residues. With 10 bases clipped from V and 5 bases from J, the junction kept 7 bases outside the gene matches. Germline CDR1 MNHEY, CDR2 SVGAGI. Authors' methods: Quantification of nucleated cells was approximated via reference gene primer amplification. Only in-frame clones appear in the TCRdb table, and some are missing; sequencing was by immunoSEQ multiplex PCR. V and J calls and clone size follow that table, whereas D and trimming were derived from the DNA. The table shows some 260,000 clones, with over 80% occurring only once. The chain links TRBV6-5 to TRBJ1-5; 8 nucleotides agree with TRBD1. Sample: peripheral blood. The TCR comes from a woman in her 70s with COVID-19, enrolled during active disease. The CDR3 sequence: CATRPQGDQPQHF. The CDR3 coding sequence is TGTGCCACCCGCCCACAGGGGGATCAGCCCCAGCATTTT.